The T cell receptor beta chain described here comes from a study of shared clonotypes between healthy human individuals. General study points: Non-shared clonotypes were found to have lower generation probabilities than the clonotypes that were shared by all four of the sorted-subset donors. Naive subsets generally had larger estimated richness than memory subsets. Shared across several donors were roughly 5.3% of the naive CD4 clonotypes.

Into CD45RA+ naive and CD45RA-negative memory subsets, the CD4+ cells were split. About this clone: Its matching antigen is unknown.

The protocol was immunoSEQ multiplex PCR, while the TCRdb copy is restricted to in-frame clones and leaves out a portion. The data show roughly 1,000,000 clones, about four fifths seen once. The TCR originated in a man aged 18 to 29 in good health. Some clones in this sample may be carry-over from other donors' samples. The source material was memory CD4+ T cells from PBMCs. Regarding subset: CD45RA-negative fraction.

The chain's CDR3 is CASSRDRGGEKLFF. The CDR3 coding sequence is TGCGCCAGCAGCCGTGACAGGGGAGGCGAAAAACTGTTTTTT. This sequence joins TRBV5-1 and TRBJ1-4, with 8 bases lining up with TRBD1. V gave up 4 bases and J gave up 8 bases; unmatched junction bases: 7. Germline CDR1 and CDR2: SGHRS and YFSETQ. There are 14 residues in the CDR3.